These 30 T cell receptor beta chains originate from one sample sequenced in a study of blood T cell repertoires in COVID-19 (dated by TCRdb to about 2020). The library was generated by the immunoSEQ multiplex PCR assay. TCRdb holds this immuneACCESS table with in-frame rearrangements only. Some clones are missing; in checked studies, unresolved V genes explain under half, and the rest has no known cause. The sample table records 150,000 to 200,000 clones; under 80% of these occur just once. Around a sixth of the sample comes from the top ten. The sequencing input was PBMCs or T cells enriched from blood (not recorded which). The origin of the receptors is a woman in her fifties or sixties with acute COVID-19.

V and J are TRBV7-9 and TRBJ2-3; D is undetermined. Germline V gene lookup returns CDR1 SEHNR and CDR2 FQNEAQ (reference sequence). CDR3 length: 14 residues. V lost 1 base, J lost 1 base, and 6 bases lay in between. The CDR3 sequence: CASSLEFGTDTQYF. CDR3 sequence (DNA): TGTGCCAGCAGCTTAGAATTCGGCACAGATACGCAGTATTTT.

This chain connects TRBV2 to TRBJ1-2; 9 bases agree with TRBD1. Germline CDR1 SNHLY, CDR2 FYNNEI. This CDR3 is built from 15 residues. Trimming took 1 base from V and 3 from J; bases not matched to a gene: 3. CDR3 bases: TGTGCCAGCAGTGAAGACAGGGGGCTCGACTATGGCTACACCTTC. It specifies CASSEDRGLDYGYTF.

This clone was recorded a few times. This chain uses TRBV6-1 with TRBJ1-6; TRBD1 matches at 10 bases. This CDR3 comprises 17 residues. Germline trimming cut 1 base from V and 6 bases from J; bases unmatched to any gene: 6. In germline, CDR1 is MNHNS, CDR2 SASEGT. CDR3 bases: TGTGCCAGCAGTGAAGTAGGAGGGACAGGGGCTAATTCACCCCTCCACTTT. Translating gives CASSEVGGTGANSPLHF.

In this sample, this clone turned up a few times. The rearrangement links TRBV9 to TRBJ1-2; the match to TRBD1 covers 9 bases. The length of the CDR3 is 14 residues. Looked up from germline, CDR1 is SGDLS and CDR2 is YYNGEE. J gave up 8 bases and V 0 bases, and 5 bases lay outside the gene matches. CDR3 sequence: CASSVATTGGGYTF. Here the CDR3 DNA reads TGTGCCAGCAGCGTAGCTACGACAGGGGGAGGCTACACCTTC.

The CDR3 sequence: CASSRWLRTGENSGANVLTF. CDR3 DNA: TGCGCCAGCAGCCGATGGCTACGGACAGGCGAAAACTCTGGGGCCAACGTCCTGACTTTC. The chain has TRBV4-1 and TRBJ2-6; 7 bases align to TRBD1. The germline gives CDR1 MGHRA, CDR2 YSYEKL. The V gene end was trimmed by 4 bases and the J gene end by 0 bases; junction bases not matched to a gene: 15. CDR3 size: 20 residues.

The chain links TRBV7-2 to TRBJ2-3; 7 nucleotides match TRBD1. The ends lost 1 base at V and 2 bases at J; junction bases unmatched: 3. The CDR3 extends over 15 amino acids. Germline loops: CDR1 SGHTA, CDR2 FQGNSA. The CDR3 sequence: CASSLGQGLTDTQYF. DNA for the CDR3: TGTGCCAGCAGCTTAGGACAGGGTCTCACAGATACGCAGTATTTT.

This chain connects TRBV24-1 to TRBJ2-3; 7 nucleotides line up with TRBD1. CDR1 and CDR2 (germline): KGHDR, SFDVKD. This CDR3 spans 17 amino acids. V lost 4 bases, J lost 2 bases, and 11 bases stayed unmatched. CDR3 DNA sequence: TGTGCCACCAGTGACGCACAGGGGACGCGGACCACAGATACGCAGTATTTT. Protein product: CATSDAQGTRTTDTQYF.

Only a few counts were recorded for this clone. The chain carries TRBV10-1 and TRBJ2-2, with D perhaps matching TRBD2 (6 bases). Deletions cut 6 bases from V and 5 bases from J, with 22 bases between. The CDR3 is made up of 17 amino acids. Germline V CDR1 and CDR2: WNHNN, SYGVQD (reference sequence). CDR3 DNA sequence: TGCGCCAGCAGCTTCAAATACACCGGGAGTGGGACCGGGGAGCTGTTTTTT. It yields the protein CASSFKYTGSGTGELFF.

The chain recombines TRBV27 with TRBJ1-4; TRBD1 aligns across 9 bases. With V trimmed by 7 bases and J by 8 bases, 11 bases remained unmatched. The CDR3 totals 15 residues. CDR1 and CDR2 from the germline V gene are MNHEY and SMNVEV (reference sequence). DNA of the CDR3: TGTGCCAGCACCCCCGCAGGGACAGGGCGAGAAAAACTGTTTTTT. Encoded protein: CASTPAGTGREKLFF.

The chain has TRBV11-2 and TRBJ2-3; TRBD2 is a possible D gene (5 bases). Germline V lookup: CDR1 SGHAT, CDR2 FQNNGV. V lost 5 bases to trimming and J lost 2 bases, with 14 bases between them. The CDR3 runs to 15 residues. This CDR3 is CASSPRGMVTDTQYF. The CDR3, as DNA: TGTGCCAGCAGCCCACGGGGTATGGTCACAGATACGCAGTATTTT.

On this clone itself: Other DNA sequences in the sample encode the same CDR3. The chain carries TRBV24-1 and TRBJ1-3; no definite D call. The germline V gene encodes CDR1 KGHDR and CDR2 SFDVKD. This CDR3 contains 12 residues. V was clipped by 4 bases and J by 7 bases, with 7 bases between them. In DNA, the CDR3 is TGTGCCACCAGTGACCCGGGGAACACCATATATTTT. Its protein is CATSDPGNTIYF.

V and J are TRBV19 and TRBJ1-2; D remains ambiguous. CDR1 is LNHDA and CDR2 is SQIVND in the germline V gene (reference sequence). CDR3 size: 12 residues. V lost 7 bases, J lost 2 bases, and 8 bases lay in between. The CDR3 coding sequence is TGTGCCAGTAAGGGAGAAAACTATGGCTACACCTTC. Translated: CASKGENYGYTF.

This chain links TRBV7-2 with TRBJ2-1, with a weak D call TRBD2 (5 bases). CDR1 and CDR2 (germline): SGHTA, FQGNSA. Trimming removed 2 bases from V and 7 bases from J, with 15 bases in between. CDR3 length: 15 amino acids. The CDR3 nucleotides read TGTGCCAGCAGCTTACTTATTAGCGTTGGGAATGAGCAGTTCTTC. Translated, it gives CASSLLISVGNEQFF.

CDR3 amino acids: CASSSGQAGYNEQFF. The CDR3 nucleotides are TGTGCCAGCAGCTCAGGACAGGCCGGCTACAATGAGCAGTTCTTC. The chain couples TRBV7-9 to TRBJ2-1, with 7 bases identical to TRBD1. Germline-derived CDR1 and CDR2 are SEHNR and FQNEAQ (reference sequence). V trimming: 4 bases; J trimming: 3 bases; junction bases outside the gene matches: 6. CDR3 length: 15 residues.

This clone was counted at least ten times. The V gene is TRBV27, the J gene TRBJ1-5; 9 bases are a match to TRBD1. The trim removed 5 bases at V and 6 bases at J, leaving 8 bases unmatched. Per germline, CDR1 MNHEY and CDR2 SMNVEV (reference sequence). The CDR3 is 15 residues long. Written as DNA, the CDR3 is TGTGCCAGCAGTGAACAAACAGGGGGCGGTCAGCCCCAGCATTTT. The encoded protein is CASSEQTGGGQPQHF.

The chain recombines TRBV5-1 with TRBJ1-1; 7 bases fit TRBD1. This CDR3 has 14 amino acids. Trimming took 4 bases from V and 5 from J; bases not matched to a gene: 8. In germline, CDR1 is SGHRS, CDR2 YFSETQ. CDR3 loop: CASSGGTEGTEAFF. CDR3 nucleotides: TGCGCCAGCAGCGGGGGGACAGAGGGTACTGAAGCTTTCTTT.

This clone was observed a few times. The rearrangement joins TRBV19 to TRBJ2-2; 8 positions agree with TRBD1. Germline trimming cut 4 bases from V and 5 bases from J; bases unmatched to any gene: 6. CDR1 is LNHDA, CDR2 SQIVND, per germline (reference sequence). This CDR3 region has 15 residues. The DNA of the CDR3 is TGTGCCAGTAGTAGCAATACAGGGGGAACCGGGGAGCTGTTTTTT. This gives the protein CASSSNTGGTGELFF. The full variable domain, in which reference TRBV19 and TRBJ2-2 provide the parts outside the CDR3, is DGGITQSPKYLFRKEGQNVTLSCEQNLNHDAMYWYRQDPGQGLRLIYYSQIVNDFQKGDIAEGYSVSREKKESFPLTVTSAQKNPTAFYLCASSSNTGGTGELFFGEGSRLTVL.

The chain combines TRBV19 with TRBJ1-2, with D perhaps matching TRBD1 (5 bases). Germline lookup yields CDR1 LNHDA and CDR2 SQIVND (reference sequence). This CDR3 is 12 amino acids long. V lost 1 base, J lost 7 bases, and 7 bases lay in between. CDR3 nucleotide sequence: TGTGCCAGTAGTATAGGACAGTCTGGCTACACCTTC. This sequence encodes CASSIGQSGYTF.

This rearrangement joins TRBV14 to TRBJ1-2; possibly TRBD1 for D (6 bases). Germline V gene lookup returns CDR1 SGHDN and CDR2 FVKESK. The CDR3 covers 14 residues. Trimming removed 6 bases from V and 8 bases from J, with 19 bases in between. The CDR3 spells CASSEGHLRGGYTF. In nucleotides, the CDR3 is TGTGCCAGCAGTGAGGGACACCTCCGTGGGGGCTACACCTTC.

The chain employs TRBV19 and TRBJ1-4; D uncertain. The V end was cut by 1 base, the J end by 2 bases, with 8 bases between. Germline loops: CDR1 LNHDA, CDR2 SQIVND (reference sequence). The CDR3 contains 15 residues. The CDR3 DNA sequence: TGTGCCAGTAGTATAGTATCCGAGACTAATGAAAAACTGTTTTTT. This translates into CASSIVSETNEKLFF.

A single count supports this clone. This sequence joins TRBV5-1 and TRBJ1-6; tentative D call: TRBD1 (5 bases). The germline V gene has CDR1 SGHRS and CDR2 YFSETQ. This CDR3 is built from 17 residues. V was pared by 5 bases and J by 2 bases, with 17 bases between. The DNA for the CDR3 is TGCGCCAGCAGGCCGGAGGGAGGGGTCGCCTATAATTCACCCCTCCACTTT. As protein: CASRPEGGVAYNSPLHF.

J is TRBJ1-1 and V is TRBV29-1; TRBD1 agrees at 8 bases. The V gene end was trimmed by 7 bases and the J gene end by 1 base; junction bases not matched to a gene: 8. This CDR3 has 14 amino acids. Germline V gene sequence: CDR1 SQVTM, CDR2 ANQGSEA. CDR3 amino acids: CSGGQGRGNTEAFF. The CDR3 coding sequence is TGCAGCGGTGGACAGGGCAGGGGGAACACTGAAGCTTTCTTT.

The chain has TRBV30 and TRBJ2-2; 8 positions match TRBD2. The CDR3 has 15 amino acids. Germline-derived CDR1 and CDR2 are GTSNPN and SVGIG (reference sequence). V shed 8 bases, J shed 7 bases, and the junction held 15 bases outside the gene matches. Here the CDR3 reads CARRPGLGGSGELFF. The DNA for the CDR3 is TGTGCCAGACGCCCGGGACTAGGCGGAAGCGGGGAGCTGTTTTTT.

CDR3 coding DNA: TGTGCCAGCAGCGGGACAGGGGATGAGCAGTTCTTC. It encodes CASSGTGDEQFF. V and J are TRBV6-1 and TRBJ2-1, with TRBD1 identical over 10 bases. The CDR3 runs to 12 residues. Germline lookup yields CDR1 MNHNS and CDR2 SASEGT. V lost 6 bases, J lost 8 bases, and 1 base stayed unmatched.

The chain combines TRBV10-3 with TRBJ1-2; no firm D call. The CDR3 runs to 16 residues. V shed 2 bases and J shed 4 bases, with 17 bases lying between them. The germline V gene encodes CDR1 ENHRY and CDR2 SYGVKD. CDR3 residues: CAISEGETGTSYGYTF. CDR3 nucleotides: TGTGCCATCAGTGAGGGGGAGACCGGAACTAGCTATGGCTACACCTTC.

This rearrangement joins TRBV5-5 to TRBJ2-5; maybe TRBD2 (5 bases). V gave up 5 bases and J gave up 5 bases, with 16 bases separating them. This CDR3 is 14 amino acids long. Germline CDR1 SGHKS, CDR2 YYEKEE (reference sequence). The CDR3 region is CASSWDLGVETQYF. The CDR3 DNA reads as TGTGCCAGCAGTTGGGATTTGGGAGTGGAGACCCAGTACTTC.

The chain couples TRBV6-2 or TRBV6-3 to TRBJ1-5, with D possibly being TRBD1 (5 bases). This CDR3 has 17 residues. V lost 0 bases and J 0 bases, leaving 12 bases between the germline ends. Germline V gives CDR1 MNHEY, CDR2 SVGEGT. Here the CDR3 reads CASSYSIGQGSNQPQHF. The CDR3 nucleotides are TGTGCCAGCAGTTACTCGATCGGGCAGGGTAGCAATCAGCCCCAGCATTTT.

This chain connects TRBV7-2 to TRBJ1-1, with unresolved D. Germline V gives CDR1 SGHTA, CDR2 FQGNSA. V dropped 5 bases and J dropped 0 bases, with 13 bases sitting between them. The CDR3 has 15 amino acids. Here the CDR3 reads CASSPSVFMNTEAFF. The CDR3 nucleotides are TGTGCCAGCAGCCCATCAGTCTTCATGAACACTGAAGCTTTCTTT. Filled out from reference TRBV7-2 and TRBJ1-1, the complete variable domain reads GAGVSQSPSNKVTEKGKDVELRCDPISGHTALYWYRQSLGQGLEFLIYFQGNSAPDKSGLPSDRFSAERTGGSVSTLTIQRTQQEDSAVYLCASSPSVFMNTEAFFGQGTRLTVV.

The chain carries TRBV6-5 and TRBJ2-7; 9 nucleotides line up with TRBD1. The CDR3 has 14 residues. Trimming cost V 5 bases and J 6 bases; bases outside gene matches: 8. Germline loops: CDR1 MNHEY, CDR2 SVGAGI. CDR3 nucleotide sequence: TGTGCCAGCAGTCCCCGGACAGGGGTAGGCGAGCAGTACGTC. Its translation: CASSPRTGVGEQYV.

This chain's CDR3 is CASSQVVWAGREETQYF. CDR3 coding DNA: TGTGCCAGCAGCCAAGTTGTTTGGGCAGGGAGGGAAGAGACCCAGTACTTC. The chain links TRBV3-1 (or the pseudogene TRBV3-2) to TRBJ2-5; 7 nucleotides align to TRBD2. CDR1 and CDR2 (germline): LGHDT, YNNKEL (reference sequence). The ends lost 1 base at V and 3 bases at J; junction bases unmatched: 11. The CDR3 is made up of 17 amino acids.